Following are 8 T cell receptor beta chains from one sample sequenced in a study of blood T cells in healthy people across ages. The use of a sample-barcoded 5' primer and a J-beta primer mix characterized a second PCR of roughly 6 to 11 cycles. TCRdb redid the calling of the 5' RACE reads with MiXCR, one entry per CDR3 protein. The repertoire has 850,000 to 1,000,000 distinct CDR3 sequences, about 48% of them found once; the top ten carry around 15%. The specimen sequenced was blood. These receptors were taken from a man aged 25 to 40 in good health.

This clonotype appeared a few times. This chain uses TRBV6-1 with TRBJ2-3; the D gene is possibly TRBD2 (6 bases). The CDR3 runs 16 residues. The germline V and J ends were trimmed by 2 bases and 0 bases, with 12 bases remaining between them. Germline V gives CDR1 MNHNS, CDR2 SASEGT. CDR3 loop: CASSESAGTSTDTQYF. In DNA, the CDR3 is TGTGCCAGCAGTGAATCAGCCGGGACTAGCACAGATACGCAGTATTTT.

The CDR3: CASSPPGTNYGYTF. CDR3 nucleotides: TGTGCCAGCAGCCCGCCAGGGACTAACTATGGCTACACCTTC. The chain employs TRBV7-2 and TRBJ1-2; D is possibly TRBD1 (5 bases). The germline V and J ends were trimmed by 5 bases and 0 bases, with 10 bases remaining between them. Germline CDR1 reads SGHTA; CDR2 reads FQGNSA. This CDR3 comprises 14 residues.

This sequence joins TRBV6-2 or TRBV6-3 and TRBJ1-1, with a possible D match to TRBD1 (5 bases). The germline V and J ends were trimmed by 2 bases and 4 bases, with 23 bases remaining between them. Germline lookup yields CDR1 MNHEY and CDR2 SVGEGT. This CDR3 is 18 amino acids long. CDR3 bases: TGTGCCAGCAGTTACGAGTTAGGGCAGGGTAAAGTCGCCACTGAAGCTTTCTTT. It codes for CASSYELGQGKVATEAFF.

This clonotype was observed a few times. The rearrangement uses TRBV7-9 and TRBJ2-7; D gene ambiguous. The length of the CDR3 is 15 residues. The V and J ends lost 5 bases and 0 bases respectively, with 14 bases between them. In germline, CDR1 is SEHNR, CDR2 FQNEAQ (reference sequence). CDR3 DNA: TGTGCCAGCAGCCCCGGGCAGAAAGTCTCCTACGAGCAGTACTTC. As protein: CASSPGQKVSYEQYF.

As to this clonotype: One junction end disagrees with the germline gene, perhaps due to a read error. J is TRBJ2-1 and V is TRBV29-1; TRBD2 might be the D (6 bases). In germline, CDR1 is SQVTM, CDR2 ANQGSEA. There are 13 residues in the CDR3. The chain's CDR3 is CSVVPRGSNVQFF. CDR3 DNA sequence: TGCAGCGTGGTTCCCCGGGGGAGCAATGTGCAGTTCTTC.

The table lists this clonotype with many counts. The rearrangement uses TRBV10-3 and TRBJ2-1, with D possibly matching TRBD2 (6 bases). The CDR3 covers 14 residues. V was cut by 9 bases and J by 0 bases, with 12 bases left in between. Per the germline V gene, CDR1 is ENHRY and CDR2 is SYGVKD. This CDR3 reads CAIAGQSSYNEQFF. The CDR3 nucleotides are TGTGCCATAGCGGGTCAGAGCTCCTACAATGAGCAGTTCTTC.

The chain employs TRBV20-1 and TRBJ2-7, with D hard to call. V lost 3 bases and J lost 1, with 10 bases in between. Germline V gene sequence: CDR1 DFQATT, CDR2 SNEGSKA (reference sequence). The CDR3 length is 13 residues. The CDR3 is CSARQVLSYEQYF. The DNA of the CDR3 is TGCAGTGCTAGGCAGGTTCTATCCTACGAGCAGTACTTC.

This clonotype has only a few counts. This sequence joins TRBV4-1 and TRBJ2-1; TRBD2 matches at 11 bases. The CDR3 runs 15 residues. The V gene's germline CDR1 is MGHRA and CDR2 YSYEKL. Trimming took 4 bases from V and 5 from J; bases not matched to a gene: 4. The CDR3 DNA reads TGCGCCAGCAGCCGACCGGGACTAGCGGACAATGAGCAGTTCTTC. Protein: CASSRPGLADNEQFF.